This T cell receptor beta chain was identified during a study of cytomegalovirus exposure and HLA in healthy donors. Study-wide background: A preliminary data release comprised around 85 million unique TCRs obtained from HLA-typed donors. General study results and limits: TCR beta chains numbering approximately 150 were designated cytomegalovirus-associated. Analysis performed later found 16,951 TCR beta sequences associated with HLA alleles at 0.05 false discovery rate. When analyzed later, a missense DCLRE1C variant was found to be linked to TCR beta V- and J-gene trimming.

V was cut by 0 bases and J by 13 bases, with 11 bases left in between. This CDR3 is built from 12 residues. Germline V lookup: CDR1 SGHVS, CDR2 FNYEAQ. PCR was performed using 60 Vbeta and 13 Jbeta primers. Data came from immunoSEQ multiplex PCR; TCRdb stores just in-frame clones and leaves some out. Counted here are 180,000 or so clones, around 80% occurring once; the ten biggest clones make up 1.5% to 2%. About this clone: The antigen remains undetermined.

The V and J genes are TRBV7-6 and TRBJ2-3; a weak D match, TRBD1 (6 bases). The receptor's source is a woman aged 30 to 39 in good health and CMV-seronegative. Sequencing input: PBMCs. CDR3 bases: TGTGCCAGCAGCTTAGCGGCAGGGGTAAAGTATTTT. As protein: CASSLAAGVKYF. Supplemented by reference TRBV7-6 and TRBJ2-3, the full variable domain reads GAGVSQSPRYKVTKRGQDVALRCDPISGHVSLYWYRQALGQGPEFLTYFNYEAQQDKSGLPNDRFSAERPEGSISTLTIQRTEQRDSAMYRCASSLAAGVKYFGPGTRLTVL.